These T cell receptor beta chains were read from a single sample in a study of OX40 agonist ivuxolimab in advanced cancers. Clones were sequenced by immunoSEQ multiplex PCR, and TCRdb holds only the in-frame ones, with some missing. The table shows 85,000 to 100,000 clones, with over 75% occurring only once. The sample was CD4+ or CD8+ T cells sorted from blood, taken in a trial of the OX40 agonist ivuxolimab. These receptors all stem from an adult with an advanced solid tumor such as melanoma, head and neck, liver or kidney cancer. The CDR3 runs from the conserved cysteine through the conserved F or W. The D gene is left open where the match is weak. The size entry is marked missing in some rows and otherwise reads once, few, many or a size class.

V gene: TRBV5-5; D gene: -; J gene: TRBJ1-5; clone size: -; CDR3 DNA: TGTGCCAGCAGCTTGGCTGGGGCTGGTCAGCCCCAGCATTTT; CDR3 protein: CASSLAGAGQPQHF
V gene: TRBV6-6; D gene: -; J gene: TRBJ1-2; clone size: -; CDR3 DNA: TGTGCCAGCAGTTACTCGTGGGAGACAGACGGCTACACCTTC; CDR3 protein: CASSYSWETDGYTF
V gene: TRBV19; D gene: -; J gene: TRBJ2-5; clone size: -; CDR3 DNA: TGTGCCAGTAGTATAGCAGGAGAAGAGACCCAGTACTTC; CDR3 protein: CASSIAGEETQYF
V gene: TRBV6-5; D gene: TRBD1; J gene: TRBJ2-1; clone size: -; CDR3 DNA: TGTGCCAGCAGTTACTCCCGGGACAGTGACAATGAGCAGTTCTTC; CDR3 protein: CASSYSRDSDNEQFF
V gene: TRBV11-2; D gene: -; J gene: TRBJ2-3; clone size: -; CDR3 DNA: TGTGCCAGCAGCTTAGTAGACAATACGCAGTATTTT; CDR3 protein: CASSLVDNTQYF
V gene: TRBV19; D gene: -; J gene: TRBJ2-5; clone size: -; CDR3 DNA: TGTGCCAGTAGTATTGGGACACGTAGACAAGAGACCCAGTACTTC; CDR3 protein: CASSIGTRRQETQYF
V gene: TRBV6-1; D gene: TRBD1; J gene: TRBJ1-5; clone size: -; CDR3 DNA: TGTGCCAGCAGTGAAGGAGACAGGGCAGATCAGCCCCAGCATTTT; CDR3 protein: CASSEGDRADQPQHF
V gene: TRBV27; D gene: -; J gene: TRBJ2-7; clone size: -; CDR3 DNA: TGTGCCACTAAGTCCGGTCAGGGGTTCTACGAGCAGTACTTC; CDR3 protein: CATKSGQGFYEQYF
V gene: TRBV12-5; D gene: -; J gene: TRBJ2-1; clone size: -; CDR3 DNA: TGTGCTAGTGGTTTGGGATCGAGGAACAATGAGCAGTTCTTC; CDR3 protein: CASGLGSRNNEQFF
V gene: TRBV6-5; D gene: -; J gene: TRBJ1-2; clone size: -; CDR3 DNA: TGTGCCAGCAGTTACCCACTGGGTAGCGGCTATGGCTACACCTTC; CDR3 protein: CASSYPLGSGYGYTF
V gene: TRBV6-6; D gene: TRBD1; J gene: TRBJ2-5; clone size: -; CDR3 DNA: TGTGCCAGCAGTTCCGCGACAGGGGGGGCGGAGACCCAGTACTTC; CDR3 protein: CASSSATGGAETQYF
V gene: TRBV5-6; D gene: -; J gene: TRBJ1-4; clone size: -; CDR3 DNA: TGTGCCAGCAGCTTGGGACAGCTTGCAACTAATGAAAAACTGTTTTTT; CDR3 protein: CASSLGQLATNEKLFF
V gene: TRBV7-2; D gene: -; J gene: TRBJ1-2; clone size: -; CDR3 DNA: TGTGCCAGCAGCTCCTATGGCTACACCTTC; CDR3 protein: CASSSYGYTF
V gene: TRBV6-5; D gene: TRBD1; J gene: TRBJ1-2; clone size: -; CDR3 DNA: TGTGCCAGCAGTTACTCGGGACAGTATGGCTACACCTTC; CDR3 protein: CASSYSGQYGYTF
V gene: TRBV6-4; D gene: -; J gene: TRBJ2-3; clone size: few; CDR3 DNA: TGTGCCAGCAGTGAAGGGGGGACAGATACGCAGTATTTT; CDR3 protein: CASSEGGTDTQYF
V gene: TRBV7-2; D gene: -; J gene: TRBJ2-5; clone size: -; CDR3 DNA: TGTGCCAGCAGCCCCGGGATATTCAGCCGACAAGAGACCCAGTACTTC; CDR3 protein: CASSPGIFSRQETQYF
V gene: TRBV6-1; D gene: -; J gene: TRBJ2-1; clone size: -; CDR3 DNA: TGTGCCAGCAGTGAACCTGGGAATGAGCAGTTCTTC; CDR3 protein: CASSEPGNEQFF
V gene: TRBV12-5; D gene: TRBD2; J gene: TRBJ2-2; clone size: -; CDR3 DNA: TGTGCTAGTGGTTCTCGACCCGGGACTAGCGGGAGGGGGAGTAACACCGGGGAGCTGTTTTTT; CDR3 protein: CASGSRPGTSGRGSNTGELFF
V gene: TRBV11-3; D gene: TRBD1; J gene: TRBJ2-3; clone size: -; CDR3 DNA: TGTGCCAGCAGCTTAGAGGGACAGGGAACGTTAAGAGATACGCAGTATTTT; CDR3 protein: CASSLEGQGTLRDTQYF